This entry lists 27 T cell receptor beta chains sequenced from one sample in a study of cytomegalovirus exposure and HLA in healthy donors. The PCR used 60 Vbeta and 13 Jbeta primers. The protocol was immunoSEQ multiplex PCR, while the TCRdb copy is restricted to in-frame clones and leaves out a portion. Among 150,000 or so clones, approximately 86% were seen once, and the ten largest hold under 8%. Sequenced material: PBMCs. These receptors were obtained from a woman in her fifties or sixties in good health and CMV-seropositive.

The rearrangement joins TRBV7-2 to TRBJ2-3; 14 bases line up with TRBD2. The germline CDR1 and CDR2 sequences are SGHTA and FQGNSA. This CDR3 is 17 amino acids long. V dropped 5 bases and J dropped 4; count of bases not matched to a gene: 8. DNA of the CDR3: TGTGCCAGCAGCCGACTAGCGGGGGGGTTAGGCGCAGATACGCAGTATTTT. It is translated as CASSRLAGGLGADTQYF. Drawing the rest from reference TRBV7-2 and TRBJ2-3, the complete variable domain is GAGVSQSPSNKVTEKGKDVELRCDPISGHTALYWYRQSLGQGLEFLIYFQGNSAPDKSGLPSDRFSAERTGGSVSTLTIQRTQQEDSAVYLCASSRLAGGLGADTQYFGPGTRLTVL.

The V and J genes are TRBV7-8 and TRBJ2-7; TRBD2 agrees at 7 bases. J gave up 7 bases and V 1 base, and 28 bases lay outside the gene matches. Germline V gene data show CDR1 as SGHVS and CDR2 as FQNEAQ. The CDR3 length is 21 residues. The chain's CDR3 is CASSLEGGGSGLFAPTMEQYF. CDR3 DNA: TGTGCCAGCAGCTTAGAGGGCGGGGGATCAGGACTATTTGCCCCTACGATGGAGCAGTACTTC. Supplemented by reference TRBV7-8 and TRBJ2-7, the full variable domain reads GAGVSQSPRYKVAKRGQDVALRCDPISGHVSLFWYQQALGQGPEFLTYFQNEAQLDKSGLPSDRFFAERPEGSVSTLKIQRTQQEDSAVYLCASSLEGGGSGLFAPTMEQYFGPGTRLTVT.

This clone occurred a few times. CDR3 bases: TGTGCCAGCAGTTTAGGTAGCGGGGGGGCCGGGGAGCAGTTCTTC. Encoded protein: CASSLGSGGAGEQFF. The rearrangement joins TRBV27 to TRBJ2-1; 11 nucleotides match TRBD2. The germline V gene encodes CDR1 MNHEY and CDR2 SMNVEV (reference sequence). The ends lost 2 bases at V and 10 bases at J; junction bases unmatched: 7. The CDR3 covers 15 residues.

This clone was counted once. The rearrangement links TRBV6-6 to TRBJ2-2; 13 bases map to TRBD2. Germline V gene sequence: CDR1 MNHNY, CDR2 SVGAGI (reference sequence). Trimming cost V 5 bases and J 6 bases; bases outside gene matches: 3. This CDR3 spans 15 amino acids. In nucleotides, the CDR3 is TGTGCCAGCAGTCTAACTAGCGGGGGGGCCGGGGAGCTGTTTTTT. Translation: CASSLTSGGAGELFF.

The chain links TRBV4-3 to TRBJ2-7, with D perhaps TRBD2 (6 bases). The CDR3 covers 16 residues. Trimming cost V 4 bases and J 2 bases, with 18 bases left between them. Germline assignment: CDR1 LGHNA and CDR2 YSLEER. The chain's CDR3 is CASSPHYGGDPYEQYF. The CDR3 bases are TGCGCCAGCAGCCCCCATTACGGCGGGGACCCCTACGAGCAGTACTTC.

The J gene is TRBJ1-1, the V gene TRBV10-1; D uncertain. V was trimmed by 6 bases and J by 7 bases, leaving 15 bases between them. The V gene's germline CDR1 is WNHNN and CDR2 SYGVQD (reference sequence). CDR3 size: 13 residues. The CDR3 DNA is TGCGCCAGCAGCCCCCGGGAGTCGGTTGAAGCTTTCTTT. This translates into CASSPRESVEAFF.

The chain couples TRBV5-6 to TRBJ2-1, with D perhaps matching TRBD2 (6 bases). The V end was cut by 0 bases, the J end by 6 bases, with 13 bases between. The CDR3 consists of 15 residues. CDR1 is SGHDT, CDR2 YYEEEE, per germline. The CDR3 spells CASSLADRRGNEQFF. CDR3 DNA: TGTGCCAGCAGCTTGGCCGACCGGAGGGGCAATGAGCAGTTCTTC. The complete variable domain, with remaining parts taken from reference TRBV5-6 and TRBJ2-1, reads DAGVTQSPTHLIKTRGQQVTLRCSPKSGHDTVSWYQQALGQGPQFIFQYYEEEERQRGNFPDRFSGHQFPNYSSELNVNALLLGDSALYLCASSLADRRGNEQFFGPGTRLTVL.

The chain's CDR3 is CASSEREYQPQHF. DNA for the CDR3: TGTGCCAGCAGTGAAAGGGAGTATCAGCCCCAGCATTTT. The chain has TRBV6-1 and TRBJ1-5; D is unresolved. The V gene's germline CDR1 is MNHNS and CDR2 SASEGT. V lost 2 bases, J lost 5 bases, and 7 bases lay in between. CDR3 length equals 13 residues.

V gene TRBV6-6 combines with J gene TRBJ1-5; D might be TRBD1 (5 bases). CDR1 MNHNY and CDR2 SVGAGI come from the germline V gene (reference sequence). V lost 6 bases and J 2 bases, leaving 14 bases between the germline ends. This CDR3 has 15 amino acids. The CDR3 DNA reads TGTGCCAGCAGCCGTGACAGTTTTGGCAATCAGCCCCAGCATTTT. Translating gives CASSRDSFGNQPQHF.

The chain recombines TRBV4-3 with TRBJ2-1; TRBD2 is a possible D gene (6 bases). Germline V gene data show CDR1 as LGHNA and CDR2 as YSLEER. The V end was cut by 0 bases, the J end by 15 bases, with 21 bases between. There are 15 residues in the CDR3. CDR3 protein: CASSQDSSGWEAPFF. The CDR3 DNA is TGCGCCAGCAGCCAAGATTCGTCCGGATGGGAGGCGCCGTTCTTC.

The CDR3 coding sequence is TGTGCCAGCAGCTCCGGTAGGGGGGGAACAGATACGCAGTATTTT. Its protein is CASSSGRGGTDTQYF. The V and J genes are TRBV5-4 and TRBJ2-3, with D possibly being TRBD2 (7 bases). The CDR3 sequence is 15 residues long. Trimming shortened V by 3 bases and J by 3 bases, and 14 bases separated the two germline ends. CDR1 is SGHNT and CDR2 is YYREEE in the germline V gene (reference sequence). The full variable domain, rest sourced from reference TRBV5-4 and TRBJ2-3, is ETGVTQSPTHLIKTRGQQVTLRCSSQSGHNTVSWYQQALGQGPQFIFQYYREEENGRGNFPPRFSGLQFPNYSSELNVNALELDDSALYLCASSSGRGGTDTQYFGPGTRLTVL.

This clone appeared once. The DNA for the CDR3 is TGTGCCAGCAGCACCGACTACGCGAACACCGGGGAGCTGTTTTTT. It translates to CASSTDYANTGELFF. The chain employs TRBV11-2 and TRBJ2-2, with D maybe TRBD2 (5 bases). Looked up from germline, CDR1 is SGHAT and CDR2 is FQNNGV. The CDR3 spans 15 residues. V lost 5 bases to trimming and J lost 0 bases, with 10 bases between them.

This rearrangement joins TRBV7-2 to TRBJ2-1; possibly TRBD2 for D (6 bases). From germline, CDR1 is SGHTA and CDR2 FQGNSA. This CDR3 spans 16 amino acids. V dropped 4 bases and J dropped 0 bases, with 13 bases sitting between them. The CDR3 reads CASSSRRGDSYNEQFF. In nucleotides, the CDR3 is TGTGCCAGCAGCTCTAGGCGCGGGGACTCCTACAATGAGCAGTTCTTC.

This clone was detected only a few times. The V and J genes are TRBV11-2 and TRBJ2-2, with D unresolved. V was clipped by 1 base and J by 0 bases, with 15 bases between them. The CDR3 spans 18 residues. Germline V gene lookup returns CDR1 SGHAT and CDR2 FQNNGV. The CDR3 DNA reads TGTGCCAGCAGCTTAGCCGCCGGGTCGATTCCGAACACCGGGGAGCTGTTTTTT. Translation gives CASSLAAGSIPNTGELFF.

The chain links TRBV15 to TRBJ2-7, with D uncertain. The V gene lost 5 bases and the J gene lost 5 bases, with 16 bases spanning the gap. The germline CDR1 and CDR2 sequences are LNHNV and YYDKDF (reference sequence). There are 14 residues in the CDR3. In DNA, the CDR3 is TGTGCCACCAGCGACTCTTTGTCGTCTGACGAGCAGTACTTC. Translated, it gives CATSDSLSSDEQYF.

The chain carries TRBV7-9 and TRBJ1-2, with 9 nucleotides matching TRBD1. V shed 7 bases and J 8 bases; nucleotides not matched to a gene: 14. The germline V gene encodes CDR1 SEHNR and CDR2 FQNEAQ (reference sequence). The CDR3 is 15 residues long. CDR3 sequence reads: CASTDGAQGAWGYTF. CDR3 nucleotide sequence: TGTGCCAGCACCGATGGGGCACAGGGGGCTTGGGGCTACACCTTC.

This clone was recorded once. The identical CDR3 is also encoded by other nucleotide sequences in the sample. The V gene is TRBV19, the J gene TRBJ2-1; TRBD2 agrees at 14 bases. Germline assignment: CDR1 LNHDA and CDR2 SQIVND (reference sequence). The CDR3 is 20 amino acids. Losses at the gene ends were 3 bases for V and 0 bases for J; bases not matched to a gene: 10. The CDR3 is CASSISRLAGGPSSYNEQFF. The CDR3 DNA reads TGTGCCAGTAGTATCTCCCGACTAGCGGGGGGGCCTAGCTCCTACAATGAGCAGTTCTTC.

CDR3 DNA sequence: TGCAGCGTTGATAGCGGGGAGGGCACAGATACGCAGTATTTT. It is translated as CSVDSGEGTDTQYF. The genes are TRBV29-1 and TRBJ2-3; 8 positions match TRBD2. The germline CDR1 and CDR2 sequences are SQVTM and ANQGSEA. V shed 3 bases and J 1 base; nucleotides not matched to a gene: 3. The CDR3 extends over 14 amino acids.

The chain recombines TRBV5-5 with TRBJ1-5; D may be TRBD1 (6 bases). From germline, CDR1 is SGHKS and CDR2 YYEKEE (reference sequence). V lost 4 bases and J lost 7, with 15 bases in between. The CDR3 is made up of 14 amino acids. CDR3 in DNA: TGTGCCAGCAGCCCCCAGCAACAGGGACAGCCCCAGCATTTT. Amino acid sequence: CASSPQQQGQPQHF.

This rearrangement joins TRBV7-9 to TRBJ2-1; D may be TRBD2 (6 bases). V dropped 1 base and J dropped 6 bases, with 13 bases sitting between them. The CDR3 covers 15 residues. Germline CDR1 is SEHNR and CDR2 is FQNEAQ (reference sequence). This CDR3 is CASSLGRGTLNEQFF. In DNA form, the CDR3 reads TGTGCCAGCAGCTTAGGGCGGGGTACCCTCAATGAGCAGTTCTTC.

The chain couples TRBV9 to TRBJ2-2, with D tentatively TRBD1 (6 bases). The CDR3 spans 17 residues. CDR1 and CDR2 (germline): SGDLS, YYNGEE. V was clipped by 0 bases and J by 3 bases, with 15 bases between them. CDR3 coding DNA: TGTGCCAGCAGCGTAGACCCGCACAGGGTGGACACCGGGGAGCTGTTTTTT. Its translation is CASSVDPHRVDTGELFF.

J is TRBJ2-3 and V is TRBV7-3; 8 bases match TRBD2. This CDR3 comprises 16 residues. With 0 bases clipped from V and 1 base from J, the junction kept 3 bases outside the gene matches. The germline V gene encodes CDR1 SGHTA and CDR2 FQGTGA. Here the CDR3 DNA reads TGTGCCAGCAGCTTAACCCTTAGCGGGGGCACAGATACGCAGTATTTT. Its protein product is CASSLTLSGGTDTQYF. Full variable domain (outside the CDR3, taken from reference TRBV7-3 and TRBJ2-3): GAGVSQTPSNKVTEKGKYVELRCDPISGHTALYWYRQSLGQGPEFLIYFQGTGAADDSGLPNDRFFAVRPEGSVSTLKIQRTERGDSAVYLCASSLTLSGGTDTQYFGPGTRLTVL.

The chain links TRBV9 to TRBJ2-1, with a weak D call TRBD2 (5 bases). The V end was cut by 4 bases, the J end by 5 bases, with 13 bases between. The CDR3 has 14 residues. CDR1 is SGDLS, CDR2 YYNGEE, per germline. The CDR3 is CASSITGSNNEQFF. CDR3 DNA: TGTGCCAGCAGCATTACGGGATCCAACAATGAGCAGTTCTTC.

A single count supports this clone. The chain couples TRBV11-2 to TRBJ2-7; the match to TRBD1 covers 7 bases. Germline V CDR1 and CDR2: SGHAT, FQNNGV. The CDR3 spans 14 residues. V lost 3 bases, J lost 6 bases, and 8 bases stayed unmatched. CDR3 DNA sequence: TGTGCCAGCAGCTTCGCAGGGGGAAGGGGCGAGCAGTACTTC. Amino acids: CASSFAGGRGEQYF. Full variable domain (remainder filled in from reference TRBV11-2 and TRBJ2-7): EAGVAQSPRYKIIEKRQSVAFWCNPISGHATLYWYQQILGQGPKLLIQFQNNGVVDDSQLPKDRFSAERLKGVDSTLKIQPAKLEDSAVYLCASSFAGGRGEQYFGPGTRLTVT.

This chain uses TRBV4-3 with TRBJ1-3; D might be TRBD1 (5 bases). V was trimmed by 0 bases and J by 11 bases, leaving 14 bases between them. This CDR3 region has 14 residues. The V gene's germline CDR1 is LGHNA and CDR2 YSLEER. The CDR3 DNA reads as TGCGCCAGCAGCCAAGATCGGGGGATCGGCGCCATATATTTT. This encodes CASSQDRGIGAIYF.

The chain uses TRBV7-8 and TRBJ1-5; 11 bases fit TRBD1. This CDR3 comprises 15 residues. In germline, CDR1 is SGHVS, CDR2 FQNEAQ. Unmatched junction bases numbered 5, after V lost 3 bases and J lost 7 bases. The CDR3 sequence: CASSFGQGAGQPQHF. In DNA, the CDR3 is TGTGCCAGCAGCTTTGGACAGGGGGCTGGGCAGCCCCAGCATTTT.

This clone has a single count. CDR3 DNA: TGTGCCAGCAGTGGGACTAGCACTCGGGGCGGGGAGCTGTTTTTT. This codes for CASSGTSTRGGELFF. The chain links TRBV2 to TRBJ2-2; 8 bases agree with TRBD2. Looked up from germline, CDR1 is SNHLY and CDR2 is FYNNEI. With 4 bases clipped from V and 7 bases from J, the junction kept 8 bases outside the gene matches. The CDR3 extends over 15 amino acids.